A single sample is the source of the 11 T cell receptor beta chains below, sequenced in a study of OX40 agonist ivuxolimab in advanced cancers. Assay used: immunoSEQ multiplex PCR; TCRdb lists only in-frame clones, some missing. The sample yields over 40,000 clones, roughly 90% seen once. Sequences were derived from CD4+ or CD8+ T cells sorted from blood, sampled in a trial of the OX40 agonist ivuxolimab. These TCRs come from an adult with an advanced solid tumor such as melanoma, head and neck, liver or kidney cancer.

J is TRBJ2-1 and V is TRBV7-2; 10 bases are a match to TRBD2. Germline V gene data show CDR1 as SGHTA and CDR2 as FQGNSA. With V trimmed by 1 base and J by 2 bases, 2 bases remained unmatched. The CDR3 extends over 16 amino acids. The CDR3 is CASSLDLAGAYNEQFF. CDR3 DNA: TGTGCCAGCAGCTTAGACCTAGCGGGGGCCTACAATGAGCAGTTCTTC.

The rearrangement joins TRBV11-2 to TRBJ2-5, with 8 nucleotides matching TRBD1. V lost 1 base, J lost 2 bases, and 9 bases stayed unmatched. This CDR3 is built from 17 residues. Germline loops: CDR1 SGHAT, CDR2 FQNNGV. CDR3 residues: CASSLVLAGGKQETQYF. The DNA for the CDR3 is TGTGCCAGCAGCTTAGTCCTCGCAGGGGGCAAACAAGAGACCCAGTACTTC.

The chain joins TRBV6-5 to TRBJ1-5; TRBD1 might be the D (5 bases). V was trimmed by 5 bases and J by 1 base, leaving 9 bases between them. CDR1 is MNHEY and CDR2 is SVGAGI in the germline V gene. The CDR3 is 14 residues long. CDR3 DNA sequence: TGTGCCAGCAGTCCGGGGGGAAGCAATCAGCCCCAGCATTTT. Translating it yields CASSPGGSNQPQHF.

The rearrangement links TRBV28 to TRBJ2-7; D unclear. Trimming took off 4 bases at V and 3 bases at J, with 19 bases between the two ends. Germline values: CDR1 MDHEN, CDR2 SYDVKM. CDR3 length: 16 amino acids. The CDR3: CASSSLEPRTYYEQYF. The CDR3 DNA follows: TGTGCCAGCAGTTCCCTTGAGCCACGAACCTACTACGAGCAGTACTTC.

Note on this clone: At the DNA level, this CDR3 is encoded by other sequences in the same sample as well. The gene calls are TRBV28 and TRBJ1-5, with 8 nucleotides matching TRBD1. The CDR3 is 18 amino acids. V shed 2 bases and J 4 bases; nucleotides not matched to a gene: 13. The V gene's germline CDR1 is MDHEN and CDR2 SYDVKM. DNA of the CDR3: TGTGCCAGCAGTTTAGTCAGGGGGCCTAAGGGGCCTAATCAGCCCCAGCATTTT. Protein: CASSLVRGPKGPNQPQHF.

This chain joins TRBV6-1 and TRBJ1-4, with 10 bases matching TRBD1. The CDR3 sequence is 14 residues long. The trim removed 6 bases at V and 7 bases at J, leaving 5 bases unmatched. Looked up from germline, CDR1 is MNHNS and CDR2 is SASEGT. The CDR3 is CASRAGTGAEKLFF. The DNA for the CDR3 is TGTGCCAGCAGAGCCGGGACAGGGGCTGAAAAACTGTTTTTT.

This rearrangement joins TRBV2 to TRBJ1-4; D gene ambiguous. Germline CDR1 reads SNHLY; CDR2 reads FYNNEI. This CDR3 has 15 residues. Trimming cost V 7 bases and J 4 bases, with 16 bases left between them. The CDR3 region is CASTPFSGINEKLFF. The CDR3 DNA follows: TGTGCCAGCACCCCCTTCTCAGGCATTAATGAAAAACTGTTTTTT.

CDR3 nucleotides: TGTGCCAGCAGTTACCGGGGCGTGATAGCCTATGGCTACACCTTC. Encoded protein: CASSYRGVIAYGYTF. The genes are TRBV28 and TRBJ1-2; tentatively, D is TRBD1 (5 bases). The CDR3 contains 15 residues. The V and J ends lost 4 bases and 4 bases respectively, with 16 bases between them. Germline V gives CDR1 MDHEN, CDR2 SYDVKM.

This chain links TRBV7-8 with TRBJ2-4; 8 bases align to TRBD1. With 6 bases clipped from V and 7 bases from J, the junction kept 11 bases outside the gene matches. There are 15 residues in the CDR3. Per germline, CDR1 SGHVS and CDR2 FQNEAQ. This chain's CDR3 is CASSLLRTGTNIQYF. CDR3 nucleotides: TGTGCCAGCAGTTTGCTGAGGACAGGGACGAACATTCAGTACTTC.

This clone was seen only once. The chain joins TRBV9 to TRBJ2-7; D remains unclear. Germline V CDR1 and CDR2: SGDLS, YYNGEE. With 0 bases removed from V and 2 bases from J, the gap between germline ends came to 12 bases. The CDR3 consists of 15 residues. CDR3 loop: CASSVGYRNTYEQYF. As DNA, the CDR3 is TGTGCCAGCAGCGTAGGGTATAGAAATACCTACGAGCAGTACTTC.

The chain links TRBV11-2 to TRBJ2-2, with 7 bases aligning to TRBD1. Germline CDR1 reads SGHAT; CDR2 reads FQNNGV. Unmatched junction bases numbered 6, after V lost 0 bases and J lost 2 bases. This CDR3 is built from 17 residues. The CDR3 sequence: CASSLDWGQSNTGELFF. For the CDR3, the DNA is TGTGCCAGCAGCTTAGATTGGGGACAGAGCAACACCGGGGAGCTGTTTTTT.